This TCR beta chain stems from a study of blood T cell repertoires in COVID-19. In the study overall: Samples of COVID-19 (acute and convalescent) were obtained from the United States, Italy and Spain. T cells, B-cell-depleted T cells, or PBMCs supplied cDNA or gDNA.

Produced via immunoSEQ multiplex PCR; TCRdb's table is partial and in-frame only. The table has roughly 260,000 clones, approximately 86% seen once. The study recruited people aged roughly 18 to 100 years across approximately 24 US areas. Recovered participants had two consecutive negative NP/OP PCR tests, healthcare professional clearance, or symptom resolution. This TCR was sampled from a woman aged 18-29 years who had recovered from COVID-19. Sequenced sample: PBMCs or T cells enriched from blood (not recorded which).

The CDR3 spells CASSQEGGSGNTIYF. Here the CDR3 DNA reads TGCGCCAGCAGCCAAGAAGGAGGCTCTGGAAACACCATATATTTT. The chain joins TRBV4-3 to TRBJ1-3; D ambiguous. The CDR3 sequence is 15 residues long. Between the trimmed V and J ends, which lost 0 bases and 0 bases, there was a span of 6 bases. The germline V gene has CDR1 LGHNA and CDR2 YSLEER.